These 12 T cell receptor beta chains came from one sample sequenced in a study of shared clonotypes between healthy human individuals. Some clones are missing from TCRdb's copy, which holds only in-frame ones; the method was immunoSEQ multiplex PCR. Here the sample spans some 2,000,000 clones, 95% being singletons. Material for sequencing was naive CD4+ T cells sorted from blood. Subset specified: CD45RA+ positively selected. All receptors come from a man aged 18-30 years in good health.

The chain carries TRBV4-1 and TRBJ2-3, with a tentative D call TRBD2 (6 bases). Trimming pared 4 bases from V and 0 bases from J, leaving 11 bases between. The germline CDR1 and CDR2 sequences are MGHRA and YSYEKL. This CDR3 is built from 15 residues. This chain's CDR3 is CASSRGTLSTDTQYF. The CDR3 nucleotides are TGCGCCAGCAGCCGAGGGACTCTCAGCACAGATACGCAGTATTTT.

The V gene is TRBV2, the J gene TRBJ1-1; no definite D call. Trimming took off 8 bases at V and 6 bases at J, with 16 bases between the two ends. The CDR3 length is 13 residues. Germline V gives CDR1 SNHLY, CDR2 FYNNEI. This CDR3 is CASEPLRWAEAFF. The DNA of the CDR3 is TGTGCCAGCGAACCTTTACGGTGGGCTGAAGCTTTCTTT.

The J gene is TRBJ1-4, the V gene TRBV28; no definite D call. CDR3 size: 15 residues. Trimming cost V 3 bases and J 2 bases, with 10 bases left between them. Per germline, CDR1 MDHEN and CDR2 SYDVKM. The chain's CDR3 is CASSLTGITNEKLFF. The DNA for the CDR3 is TGTGCCAGCAGTTTGACGGGAATTACTAATGAAAAACTGTTTTTT.

This clone was seen only once. The same CDR3 is also encoded by other DNA sequences in this sample. This chain joins TRBV11-2 and TRBJ2-5; a possible D gene is TRBD2 (6 bases). This CDR3 spans 14 amino acids. The germline gives CDR1 SGHAT, CDR2 FQNNGV. Trimming stripped 0 bases from V and 5 bases from J, with 10 bases between. The CDR3 DNA reads TGTGCCAGCAGCTTAGACGGGGGACGGGAGACCCAGTACTTC. This encodes CASSLDGGRETQYF.

This sequence joins TRBV4-1 and TRBJ2-3; D possibly uses TRBD1 or TRBD2 (5 bases each). V was cut by 1 base and J by 2 bases, with 13 bases left in between. The CDR3 has 16 residues. CDR1 MGHRA and CDR2 YSYEKL come from the germline V gene. The CDR3 DNA is TGCGCCAGCAGCCAAGTATGGGGGTCCTCCACAGATACGCAGTATTTT. It yields the protein CASSQVWGSSTDTQYF.

The chain couples TRBV30 to TRBJ2-2, with D tentatively TRBD1 (5 bases). Germline CDR1 reads GTSNPN; CDR2 reads SVGIG (reference sequence). The CDR3 is 14 amino acids. V was pared by 3 bases and J by 1 base, with 9 bases between. The CDR3, as DNA: TGTGCCTGGAGACAGGTTAAGAACACCGGGGAGCTGTTTTTT. Translated: CAWRQVKNTGELFF.

The chain combines TRBV5-4 with TRBJ2-3; 9 bases align to TRBD1. There are 15 residues in the CDR3. Germline V gene lookup returns CDR1 SGHNT and CDR2 YYREEE (reference sequence). Unmatched junction bases numbered 4, after V lost 0 bases and J lost 5 bases. The CDR3 bases are TGTGCCAGCAGCTTGGACAGGGGGCTAATAGATACGCAGTATTTT. It encodes CASSLDRGLIDTQYF.

This chain's CDR3 is CASSPLGGGAYTGELFF. The DNA of the CDR3 is TGTGCCAGCAGTCCCCTGGGAGGGGGCGCTTACACCGGGGAGCTGTTTTTT. This rearrangement joins TRBV5-6 to TRBJ2-2; either TRBD1 or TRBD2 may fit D (7 bases each). V lost 5 bases to trimming and J lost 3 bases, with 20 bases between them. Germline CDR1 SGHDT, CDR2 YYEEEE. The CDR3 loop spans 17 amino acids.

This clone has a single count. This chain joins TRBV10-3 and TRBJ2-3; TRBD2 agrees at 7 bases. The CDR3 consists of 13 residues. The trim removed 11 bases at V and 6 bases at J, leaving 11 bases unmatched. Germline V gene sequence: CDR1 ENHRY, CDR2 SYGVKD. CDR3 nucleotides: TGTGCCGCGGGCGACAGCGGGGAGGATACGCAGTATTTT. This encodes CAAGDSGEDTQYF.

As regards this clone: Other DNA variants within this sample encode the same CDR3. The chain links TRBV5-1 to TRBJ2-5; tentative D call: TRBD2 (5 bases). The CDR3 spans 13 residues. Germline CDR1 reads SGHRS; CDR2 reads YFSETQ. The V gene lost 2 bases and the J gene lost 2 bases, with 7 bases spanning the gap. The CDR3 loop is CASSFGLQETQYF. The CDR3 DNA reads TGCGCCAGCAGCTTTGGACTGCAAGAGACCCAGTACTTC.

V gene TRBV5-1 combines with J gene TRBJ2-7; TRBD2 might be the D (6 bases). Germline CDR1 reads SGHRS; CDR2 reads YFSETQ. The CDR3 extends over 15 amino acids. Deletions cut 0 bases from V and 2 bases from J, with 12 bases between. CDR3 loop: CASSLGGASTYEQYF. The CDR3 nucleotides are TGCGCCAGCAGCTTGGGCGGGGCATCCACCTACGAGCAGTACTTC.

This rearrangement joins TRBV7-8 to TRBJ2-5; TRBD1 matches at 9 bases. Trimming took 10 bases from V and 4 from J; bases not matched to a gene: 4. Germline lookup yields CDR1 SGHVS and CDR2 FQNEAQ. This CDR3 comprises 12 residues. CDR3 in amino acids: CATLTGGETQYF. As DNA, the CDR3 is TGTGCCACCTTGACAGGGGGAGAGACCCAGTACTTC.